The 17 T cell receptor beta chains listed next were all sequenced from one sample in a study of identical twins. TCRdb passed the 5' RACE reads through MiXCR, listing each CDR3 protein once. The sample includes around 650,000 distinct CDR3 sequences, just over 7% of them seen just once. The same sample was also studied in work on yellow fever vaccine responses in identical twins.

The sequencing sample was made of PBMCs. The receptor set was obtained from a young woman in good health.

This clonotype has just a few counts. The rearrangement joins TRBV14 to TRBJ2-1; D is perhaps TRBD2 (5 bases). Germline lookup yields CDR1 SGHDN and CDR2 FVKESK. The CDR3 is made up of 15 amino acids. The germline V and J ends were trimmed by 3 bases and 8 bases, with 17 bases remaining between them. The CDR3, as DNA: TGTGCCAGCAGCCACGCACGAGGGCGGCACTATGAGCAGTTCTTC. It translates to CASSHARGRHYEQFF.

This clonotype was observed a handful of times. V is TRBV12-3 or TRBV12-4 and J is TRBJ2-7; possibly TRBD1 for D (5 bases). This CDR3 spans 17 amino acids. Trimming took off 6 bases at V and 1 base at J, with 22 bases between the two ends. This CDR3 is CASSPFLSPQGSYEQYF. The CDR3, as DNA: TGTGCCAGCAGCCCGTTCCTCAGCCCCCAGGGATCCTACGAGCAGTACTTC.

This chain uses TRBV6-1 with TRBJ1-4; D perhaps matches TRBD1 (5 bases). The V and J ends lost 0 bases and 8 bases respectively, with 13 bases between them. The germline V gene has CDR1 MNHNS and CDR2 SASEGT. This CDR3 contains 15 residues. CDR3 protein: CASSEAAGPTEKLFF. The CDR3 coding sequence is TGTGCCAGCAGTGAAGCGGCGGGACCCACGGAAAAACTGTTTTTT.

This clonotype has just a few counts. This chain uses TRBV2 with TRBJ2-1, with 12 bases matching TRBD2. Germline values: CDR1 SNHLY, CDR2 FYNNEI. Trimming removed 6 bases from V and 6 bases from J; junction bases left unmatched: 6. CDR3 length: 15 amino acids. The chain's CDR3 is CASSLAGGEGNEQFF. For the CDR3, the DNA is TGTGCCAGCAGCCTAGCGGGAGGGGAAGGCAATGAGCAGTTCTTC. Together with reference TRBV2 and TRBJ2-1, the CDR3 gives the full variable domain: EPEVTQTPSHQVTQMGQEVILRCVPISNHLYFYWYRQILGQKVEFLVSFYNNEISEKSEIFDDQFSVERPDGSNFTLKIRSTKLEDSAMYFCASSLAGGEGNEQFFGPGTRLTVL.

This clonotype was counted many times. The rearrangement links TRBV4-2 to TRBJ2-1; 7 bases align to TRBD1. CDR1 LGHNA and CDR2 YNFKEQ come from the germline V gene. This CDR3 region has 13 residues. Trimming cost V 4 bases and J 7 bases; bases outside gene matches: 4. The CDR3 bases are TGTGCCAGCAGCCGGGGACAGCCAAATGAGCAGTTCTTC. Its translation: CASSRGQPNEQFF.

The genes are TRBV3-1 and TRBJ2-1; 8 nucleotides match TRBD1. Germline CDR1 and CDR2: LGHDT and YNNKEL (reference sequence). The CDR3 totals 18 residues. The V and J ends lost 0 bases and 2 bases, in that order; junction bases with no gene match: 9. CDR3 loop: CASSQDRSGQGPYNEQFF. In nucleotides, the CDR3 is TGTGCCAGCAGCCAAGATAGGTCAGGACAGGGCCCCTACAATGAGCAGTTCTTC.

This clonotype was seen at least ten times. The J gene is TRBJ2-7, the V gene TRBV2; D ambiguous. This CDR3 has 13 amino acids. Germline-derived CDR1 and CDR2 are SNHLY and FYNNEI. Trimming shortened V by 8 bases and J by 8 bases, and 19 bases separated the two germline ends. CDR3 amino acids: CASRASEIHQQYV. The CDR3 DNA follows: TGTGCCAGCCGGGCCAGCGAAATTCACCAGCAGTACGTC.

This chain joins TRBV7-6 and TRBJ2-2; the match to TRBD2 covers 10 bases. CDR3 size: 14 residues. Trimming at V came to 5 bases and at J to 6 bases, leaving 3 bases not matched to a gene. CDR1 is SGHVS and CDR2 is FNYEAQ in the germline V gene. CDR3 in DNA: TGTGCCAGCAGCCGCGGGACTAGCGCCGGGGAGCTGTTTTTT. Translating gives CASSRGTSAGELFF.

This CDR3 is CASSLAEKDGYTF. In DNA form, the CDR3 reads TGCGCCAGCAGCTTGGCTGAAAAGGATGGCTACACCTTC. V gene TRBV5-1 combines with J gene TRBJ1-2; D call uncertain. The V end lost 0 bases, the J end lost 6 bases, and 9 bases lay between the germline ends. The CDR3 covers 13 residues. Germline loops: CDR1 SGHRS, CDR2 YFSETQ.

V usage is TRBV24-1 and J usage is TRBJ2-7, with D possibly matching TRBD1 (5 bases). The CDR3 runs 14 residues. Trimming took off 4 bases at V and 7 bases at J, with 16 bases between the two ends. In germline, CDR1 is KGHDR, CDR2 SFDVKD. The CDR3 spells CATSDPRTSREQYF. The CDR3 region has the DNA TGTGCCACCAGTGACCCTAGGACAAGCCGGGAGCAGTACTTC.

This clonotype was seen ten or more times. The chain couples TRBV4-1 to TRBJ2-3; 9 positions match TRBD2. Germline CDR1 is MGHRA and CDR2 is YSYEKL. V trimming: 3 bases; J trimming: 3 bases; junction bases outside the gene matches: 16. CDR3 length: 19 amino acids. CDR3 region: CASSHAPRGASGTTDTQYF. The DNA of the CDR3 is TGCGCCAGCAGCCATGCACCAAGGGGGGCTAGCGGGACAACAGATACGCAGTATTTT.

There are a few counts of this clonotype. The chain is built from TRBV20-1 and TRBJ2-3; 11 bases are shared with TRBD2. The V gene end was trimmed by 5 bases and the J gene end by 2 bases; junction bases not matched to a gene: 6. The CDR3 is made up of 15 amino acids. Germline-derived CDR1 and CDR2 are DFQATT and SNEGSKA (reference sequence). The CDR3 DNA reads as TGCAGTGCTTTTATAGCGGGAGGGGCCACAGATACGCAGTATTTT. It encodes CSAFIAGGATDTQYF.

This clonotype was found a few times. The rearrangement uses TRBV4-1 and TRBJ1-1; D unresolved. This CDR3 region has 13 residues. Germline values: CDR1 MGHRA, CDR2 YSYEKL. V lost 2 bases to trimming and J lost 4 bases, with 8 bases between them. Here the CDR3 reads CASSQSQVTEAFF. The CDR3 DNA follows: TGCGCCAGCAGCCAAAGCCAGGTCACTGAAGCTTTCTTT.

The CDR3 sequence is CASSQGTGRVRPYEQYF. The DNA of the CDR3 is TGTGCCAGCAGCCAAGGAACAGGGAGAGTCAGACCCTACGAGCAGTACTTC. This chain joins TRBV3-1 and TRBJ2-7; possible D gene TRBD1, 6 bases. V lost 1 base and J 2 bases, leaving 18 bases between the germline ends. The germline V gene has CDR1 LGHDT and CDR2 YNNKEL (reference sequence). The CDR3 is 17 residues long.

This clonotype was picked up many times. The chain employs TRBV27 and TRBJ1-5; perhaps TRBD1 as D (5 bases). Germline V lookup: CDR1 MNHEY, CDR2 SMNVEV (reference sequence). The germline V and J ends were trimmed by 1 base and 6 bases, with 10 bases remaining between them. This CDR3 has 14 amino acids. CDR3 residues: CASSLLGDGQPQHF. CDR3 bases: TGTGCCAGCAGTTTATTAGGGGATGGTCAGCCCCAGCATTTT.

This clonotype has a count of ten or more. J is TRBJ1-4 and V is TRBV14, with D uncertain. Germline CDR1 SGHDN, CDR2 FVKESK. The CDR3 has 15 residues. V was trimmed by 1 base and J by 4 bases, leaving 10 bases between them. Here the CDR3 reads CASSQVRGVNEKLFF. Here the CDR3 DNA reads TGTGCCAGCAGCCAAGTTCGGGGAGTTAATGAAAAACTGTTTTTT.

This clonotype was observed many times. J is TRBJ2-3 and V is TRBV24-1, with D possibly TRBD2 on 5 matching bases. The V end was cut by 7 bases, the J end by 0 bases, with 13 bases between. CDR1 is KGHDR, CDR2 SFDVKD, per germline. The length of the CDR3 is 15 residues. CDR3 in amino acids: CATRESGSSTDTQYF. CDR3 DNA sequence: TGTGCCACCAGAGAAAGCGGATCTAGCACAGATACGCAGTATTTT.